A single sample gave rise to the 16 T cell receptor beta chains below, sequenced in a study of CD8 T cells in ankylosing spondylitis. For these TCRs, the target antigens are not known. TCRdb processed the 5' RACE reads anew with MiXCR; each CDR3 protein has one entry. The table lists approximately 500,000 distinct CDR3 sequences, over 9.5% of them singletons. Whole-study findings and limits: A motif in TCR beta, a set of under ten highly homologous variants, appeared characteristic of ankylosing spondylitis blood.

Sequenced sample: blood, either unsorted or a sorted T cell fraction (not recorded which). The source of these receptors is a male donor with ankylosing spondylitis.

The genes are TRBV20-1 and TRBJ1-1, with a tentative D call TRBD1 (5 bases). The CDR3 sequence is 15 residues long. Per the germline V gene, CDR1 is DFQATT and CDR2 is SNEGSKA (reference sequence). The V gene lost 0 bases and the J gene lost 4 bases, with 15 bases spanning the gap. CDR3 DNA sequence: TGCAGTGCTAGAGAGGGGGGGGGTAGGGGCACTGAAGCTTTCTTT. Encoded protein: CSAREGGGRGTEAFF.

V gene TRBV12-3 or TRBV12-4 combines with J gene TRBJ2-1, with 8 bases identical to TRBD1. V dropped 7 bases and J dropped 4; count of bases not matched to a gene: 0. This CDR3 region has 12 residues. As DNA, the CDR3 is TGTGCCAGCAACAGGGGGTACAATGAGCAGTTCTTC. Translated: CASNRGYNEQFF.

This clonotype was detected many times. The chain joins TRBV5-1 to TRBJ2-1; the D is unclear. The CDR3 has 14 amino acids. Trimming cost V 2 bases and J 4 bases, with 10 bases left between them. Germline V gene data show CDR1 as SGHRS and CDR2 as YFSETQ. The DNA for the CDR3 is TGCGCCAGCAGCTTTCAGTGGGATTACAATGAGCAGTTCTTC. It codes for CASSFQWDYNEQFF. Full variable domain (outside the CDR3, taken from reference TRBV5-1 and TRBJ2-1): KAGVTQTPRYLIKTRGQQVTLSCSPISGHRSVSWYQQTPGQGLQFLFEYFSETQRNKGNFPGRFSGRQFSNSRSEMNVSTLELGDSALYLCASSFQWDYNEQFFGPGTRLTVL.

This clonotype appeared a few times. The gene calls are TRBV3-1 and TRBJ2-1; 9 bases are a match to TRBD1. There are 16 residues in the CDR3. The V segment lost 5 bases and the J segment 3 bases; nucleotides outside the gene matches: 8. Germline V gives CDR1 LGHDT, CDR2 YNNKEL (reference sequence). Written as DNA, the CDR3 is TGTGCCAGCAGCAACAGGGGGCAATTCGGCTACAATGAGCAGTTCTTC. It specifies CASSNRGQFGYNEQFF.

This clonotype was seen ten or more times. The chain links TRBV6-2 or TRBV6-3 to TRBJ2-1; TRBD2 is a possible D gene (5 bases). The germline gives CDR1 MNHEY, CDR2 SVGEGT. This CDR3 region has 16 residues. The V end lost 7 bases, the J end lost 3 bases, and 19 bases lay between the germline ends. This CDR3 reads CASIQPTAAFYNEQFF. The DNA for the CDR3 is TGTGCCAGCATACAGCCCACAGCGGCATTCTACAATGAGCAGTTCTTC.

V is TRBV3-1 and J is TRBJ2-7; the D is unclear. Germline V gene sequence: CDR1 LGHDT, CDR2 YNNKEL (reference sequence). The V end lost 1 base, the J end lost 6 bases, and 13 bases lay between the germline ends. The CDR3 runs to 14 residues. CDR3: CASSQGLARFEQYF. CDR3 sequence (DNA): TGTGCCAGCAGCCAAGGTTTAGCCCGCTTCGAGCAGTACTTC.

The rearrangement uses TRBV5-1 and TRBJ2-1, with TRBD2 matching over 8 bases. The V gene end was trimmed by 4 bases and the J gene end by 9 bases; junction bases not matched to a gene: 9. CDR3 length: 14 amino acids. Germline V CDR1 and CDR2: SGHRS, YFSETQ. CDR3 DNA sequence: TGCGCCAGCAGCCTGAGAGCGGGAGATGTTGAGCAGTTCTTC. It yields the protein CASSLRAGDVEQFF.

This clonotype was counted many times. The V call is TRBV11-1, the J call TRBJ2-7, with 7 bases identical to TRBD2. The CDR3 contains 14 residues. With V trimmed by 5 bases and J by 5 bases, 9 bases remained unmatched. Germline-derived CDR1 and CDR2 are SGHAT and FQDESV (reference sequence). CDR3 amino acids: CASSKQLANDEQYF. The CDR3 DNA sequence: TGTGCCAGCAGCAAACAACTAGCGAACGACGAGCAGTACTTC.

This clonotype was picked up a small number of times. The V gene is TRBV3-1, the J gene TRBJ2-7, with 10 bases identical to TRBD1. The CDR3 loop spans 17 amino acids. CDR1 and CDR2 from the germline V gene are LGHDT and YNNKEL (reference sequence). V dropped 4 bases and J dropped 7; count of bases not matched to a gene: 16. The DNA for the CDR3 is TGTGCCAGCAGCCCCTCCGGGACAGGGGCCTGGAGTTCGGAGCAGTACTTC. Protein product: CASSPSGTGAWSSEQYF.

The sample holds many counts of this clonotype. The rearrangement links TRBV5-1 to TRBJ2-3; D is unresolved. Germline V lookup: CDR1 SGHRS, CDR2 YFSETQ. V lost 0 bases, J lost 7 bases, and 3 bases lay in between. The CDR3 totals 11 residues. This CDR3 reads CASSLDYTQYF. CDR3 coding DNA: TGCGCCAGCAGCTTGGACTATACGCAGTATTTT.

This clonotype turned up a few times. V is TRBV18 and J is TRBJ2-7; TRBD2 matches at 9 bases. The CDR3 loop spans 14 amino acids. The germline V gene has CDR1 KGHSH and CDR2 LQKENI. The V segment lost 6 bases and the J segment 3 bases; nucleotides outside the gene matches: 6. In DNA, the CDR3 is TGTGCCAGCTCCATTAGCGGGAGAGTCTACGAGCAGTACGTC. Amino acid sequence: CASSISGRVYEQYV.

This clonotype was seen ten or more times. The V call is TRBV2, the J call TRBJ2-1, with a tentative D call TRBD2 (5 bases). Trimming stripped 7 bases from V and 9 bases from J, with 13 bases between. CDR3 size: 12 residues. Germline V gene data show CDR1 as SNHLY and CDR2 as FYNNEI. CDR3 nucleotide sequence: TGTGCCAGCACCCGGGGTCGCCTTGAGCAGTTCTTC. This codes for CASTRGRLEQFF.

The sample holds many counts of this clonotype. The V gene is TRBV7-6, the J gene TRBJ2-2; D unclear. Germline CDR1 and CDR2: SGHVS and FNYEAQ. This CDR3 contains 13 residues. The V end lost 2 bases, the J end lost 0 bases, and 1 base lay between the germline ends. CDR3 DNA: TGTGCCAGCAGCTTACCGAACACCGGGGAGCTGTTTTTT. It specifies CASSLPNTGELFF.

This clonotype was seen only a few times. The chain joins TRBV12-3 or TRBV12-4 to TRBJ2-5; D is unclear. CDR3 length: 13 amino acids. The V and J ends lost 5 bases and 5 bases respectively, with 12 bases between them. CDR3 sequence reads: CASSNRPRETQYF. CDR3 DNA: TGTGCCAGCAGTAACCGACCGAGGGAGACCCAGTACTTC.

The V and J genes are TRBV12-3 or TRBV12-4 and TRBJ1-2; TRBD1 matches at 11 bases. V trimming: 6 bases; J trimming: 4 bases; junction bases outside the gene matches: 4. The CDR3 spans 14 residues. CDR3 sequence: CASRGTGGLYGYTF. CDR3 DNA sequence: TGTGCCAGCAGGGGGACAGGGGGGCTCTATGGCTACACCTTC.

The genes are TRBV9 and TRBJ2-3; TRBD2 aligns across 9 bases. V shed 3 bases, J shed 0 bases, and the junction held 2 bases outside the gene matches. Germline values: CDR1 SGDLS, CDR2 YYNGEE. This CDR3 is 15 amino acids long. CDR3 amino acids: CASSASGGSTDTQYF. The CDR3 region has the DNA TGTGCCAGCAGCGCAAGCGGGGGGAGCACAGATACGCAGTATTTT.